The T cell receptor (beta chain) described here comes from a study of vaccination and CD4 T cells after COVID-19. Study-level findings and limits: SARS-CoV-2-reactive clonotype medians increased from roughly 21 to 40, not significantly.

The Oncomine TCR Beta short-read assay was applied to DNA of cultured CD4+ T cells. TCRdb called the PCR reads again in MiXCR, with one record for every CDR3 protein. The sample has about 20,000 distinct CDR3 sequences, about 61% seen once; the top ten hold about 10%. Noted treatment: approximately nine-day PBMC culture with coronavirus spike peptide pools or control peptides (ViraFEST assay). This clonotype has just a few counts. Its target is not known. One junction end disagrees with the germline gene, perhaps due to a read error. The CDR3 covers 16 residues. Germline CDR1 and CDR2: SSHAT and FNYEAQ (reference sequence).

Sample: CD4+ T cells from blood, cultured in vitro. This chain joins TRBV7-7 and TRBJ2-1; D gene uncertain. The clonotype was recovered from a human donor who had recovered from COVID-19. The DNA for the CDR3 is TGTGCTAGCAGCTTAAATTTCGGAAGCTCCTACAATGAGCAGTTCTTC. Protein: CASSLNFGSSYNEQFF.